Sequencing of this TCR beta chain was carried out in a study of graft-versus-host responses after intestinal transplantation. General observations from the study: GvH clones were found in recipient marrow; some appeared first in ileum or blood.

Germline CDR1 reads SEHNR; CDR2 reads FQNEAQ (reference sequence). V lost 4 bases to trimming and J lost 6 bases, with 15 bases between them. The CDR3 spans 14 residues. Concerning this clone itself: Its antigen is currently unknown.

Repertoires were generated with immunoSEQ multiplex PCR, while TCRdb's copy carries only in-frame clones and drops some. The table records about 59,000 clones, about 94% of them present only once. The source is a human donor who was the organ donor for an intestinal transplant. The chain carries TRBV7-9 and TRBJ1-1; unclear D gene. The sequenced sample was unstimulated CD4+ T cells sorted from spleen or lymph node cells, obtained before transplant. The CDR3 sequence: CASSSRPSTPEAFF. The CDR3 coding sequence is TGTGCCAGCAGCTCCCGGCCGTCGACACCTGAAGCTTTCTTT.